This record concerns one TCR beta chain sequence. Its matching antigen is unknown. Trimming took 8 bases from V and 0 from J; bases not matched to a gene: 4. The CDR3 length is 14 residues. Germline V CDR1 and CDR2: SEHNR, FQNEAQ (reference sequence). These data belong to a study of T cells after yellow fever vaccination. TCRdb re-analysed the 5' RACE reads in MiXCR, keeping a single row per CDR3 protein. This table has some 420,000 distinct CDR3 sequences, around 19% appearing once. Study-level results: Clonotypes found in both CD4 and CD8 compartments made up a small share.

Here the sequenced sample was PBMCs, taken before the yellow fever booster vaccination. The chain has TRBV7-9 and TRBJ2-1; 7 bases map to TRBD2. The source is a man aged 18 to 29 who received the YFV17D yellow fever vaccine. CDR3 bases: TGTGCCAGCGGGGGGGGGACCTCCTACAATGAGCAGTTCTTC. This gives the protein CASGGGTSYNEQFF. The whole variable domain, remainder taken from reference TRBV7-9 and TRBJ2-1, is DTGVSQNPRHKITKRGQNVTFRCDPISEHNRLYWYRQTLGQGPEFLTYFQNEAQLEKSRLLSDRFSAERPKGSFSTLEIQRTEQGDSAMYLCASGGGTSYNEQFFGPGTRLTVL.